This T cell receptor beta chain is drawn from a study of T cell responses to AZD1222 COVID-19 vaccine. Study-level points and caveats: Repertoire samples came only from after the peak T cell response. Females outnumbered males among donors, who were mostly white British; clonal diversity was possibly underestimated.

Concerning this clone itself: Its target is unknown.

Clones were read by immunoSEQ multiplex PCR, and TCRdb kept only the in-frame ones, dropping some. The table shows 90,000 to 150,000 clones, with over 80% occurring only once. Second-dose intervals near 4 or 12 weeks were combined. Between the trimmed V and J ends, which lost 10 bases and 2 bases, there was a span of 12 bases. Per germline, CDR1 MNHEY and CDR2 SMNVEV (reference sequence). The CDR3 consists of 13 residues. The chain is built from TRBV27 and TRBJ2-1; no clear D gene. The sequenced sample was peripheral blood, obtained 28 days after the second AZD1222 dose. This TCR derives from an adult who received the AZD1222 COVID-19 vaccine. CDR3 sequence reads: CAISDTPYNEQFF. The CDR3, as DNA: TGTGCCATCTCTGACACACCCTACAATGAGCAGTTCTTC.